This record looks at one TCR beta chain sequence and its context. The data are from a study of blood T cell repertoires in COVID-19. Assay: immunoSEQ multiplex PCR; the TCRdb copy retains only in-frame clones and omits some. There are fewer than 650,000 clones in the sample; roughly nine tenths occur only once, and roughly 7.3% lies in the top ten. This CDR3 has 15 amino acids. V shed 0 bases, J shed 6 bases, and the junction held 7 bases outside the gene matches. CDR1 is LGHDT, CDR2 YNNKEL, per germline (reference sequence). The sequence was obtained from a woman aged 50 to 60 with COVID-19, enrolled during active disease. The genes are TRBV3-1 (or the pseudogene TRBV3-2) and TRBJ2-5; 7 positions match TRBD1. Sequenced: peripheral blood. CDR3 sequence: CASSQDLAGGKTQYF. CDR3 coding DNA: TGTGCCAGCAGCCAAGATCTTGCAGGGGGAAAGACCCAGTACTTC.